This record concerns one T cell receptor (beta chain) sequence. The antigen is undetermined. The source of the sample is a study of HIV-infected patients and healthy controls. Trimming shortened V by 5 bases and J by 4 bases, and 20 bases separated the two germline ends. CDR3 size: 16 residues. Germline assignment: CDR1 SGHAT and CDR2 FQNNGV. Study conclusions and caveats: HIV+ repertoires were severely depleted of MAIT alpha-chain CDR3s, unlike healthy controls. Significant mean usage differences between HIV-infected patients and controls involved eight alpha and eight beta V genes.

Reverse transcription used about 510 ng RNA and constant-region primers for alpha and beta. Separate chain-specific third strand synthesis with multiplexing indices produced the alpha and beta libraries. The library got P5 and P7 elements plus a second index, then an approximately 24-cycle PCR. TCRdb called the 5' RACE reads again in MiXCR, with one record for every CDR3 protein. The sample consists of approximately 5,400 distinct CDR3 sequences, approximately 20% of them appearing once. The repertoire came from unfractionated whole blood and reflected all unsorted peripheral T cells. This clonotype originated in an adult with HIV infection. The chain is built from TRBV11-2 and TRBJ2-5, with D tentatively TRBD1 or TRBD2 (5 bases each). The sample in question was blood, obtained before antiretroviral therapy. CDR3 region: CASSPMRLAGGETQYF. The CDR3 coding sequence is TGTGCCAGCAGCCCCATGAGGCTAGCTGGGGGAGAGACCCAGTACTTC.